This is a list of T cell receptor beta chains from one sample in a study of shared clonotypes between healthy human individuals. Method: immunoSEQ multiplex PCR; TCRdb's copy keeps in-frame clones and lacks some. The sample includes millions of clones, about 92% of them seen just once. Sequenced: naive CD8+ T cells from PBMCs. Source of these receptors: a man between 18 and 29 years old in good health. Some clones in this sample may be carry-over from other donors' samples. The CDR3 runs from the conserved cysteine through the conserved F or W. Each record gives: CDR3 DNA, CDR3 protein, D gene, CDR3 length, clone size, V gene, J gene. The D gene is left open where the match is weak. Clone size is stated in some rows and not others, as once, few, many or a class when expanded.

cdr3_nt: TGTGCCAGCAGTTTCTCTAACTCCTACGAGCAGTACTTC; cdr3_aa: CASSFSNSYEQYF; d_call: -; cdr3_length: 13; clone_size: -; v_call: TRBV27; j_call: TRBJ2-7
cdr3_nt: TGTGCCAGCAGTGAAGCCAAGATCGTGGGGGTAGACACTGAAGCTTTCTTT; cdr3_aa: CASSEAKIVGVDTEAFF; d_call: -; cdr3_length: 17; clone_size: -; v_call: TRBV6-1; j_call: TRBJ1-1
cdr3_nt: TGCGCCAGCAGCCAAGAGCTAGATACGCAGTATTTT; cdr3_aa: CASSQELDTQYF; d_call: -; cdr3_length: 12; clone_size: -; v_call: TRBV4-1; j_call: TRBJ2-3
cdr3_nt: TGCGCCAGCAGTGGGGAGGGGAGAGAGTCCTACGAGCAGTACTTC; cdr3_aa: CASSGEGRESYEQYF; d_call: TRBD2; cdr3_length: 15; clone_size: -; v_call: TRBV10-1; j_call: TRBJ2-7
cdr3_nt: TGCGCCAGCAGCCTGGGATCTGGGAGGGCAACCTACAATGAGCAGTTCTTC; cdr3_aa: CASSLGSGRATYNEQFF; d_call: TRBD2; cdr3_length: 17; clone_size: -; v_call: TRBV5-1; j_call: TRBJ2-1
cdr3_nt: TGTGCCAGCAGTTTAGCTGGGGCCTCCTACGAGCAGTACTTC; cdr3_aa: CASSLAGASYEQYF; d_call: -; cdr3_length: 14; clone_size: few; v_call: TRBV27; j_call: TRBJ2-7
cdr3_nt: TGCGCCAGCAGCTTCATGATCGGGACAGGGAACACCGGGGAGCTGTTTTTT; cdr3_aa: CASSFMIGTGNTGELFF; d_call: TRBD1; cdr3_length: 17; clone_size: -; v_call: TRBV5-1; j_call: TRBJ2-2
cdr3_nt: TGTGCCAGCAGCTTAAGGCGGAGCTCTAGCACAGATACGCAGTATTTT; cdr3_aa: CASSLRRSSSTDTQYF; d_call: -; cdr3_length: 16; clone_size: -; v_call: TRBV11-2; j_call: TRBJ2-3
cdr3_nt: TGTGCCAGCAGCTGGACTAGCCCCAACACAGATACGCAGTATTTT; cdr3_aa: CASSWTSPNTDTQYF; d_call: TRBD2; cdr3_length: 15; clone_size: -; v_call: TRBV7-8; j_call: TRBJ2-3
cdr3_nt: TGTGCTAGCAGTCATATGCCAGTCGCTAGTACCTATGGCTACACCTTC; cdr3_aa: CASSHMPVASTYGYTF; d_call: -; cdr3_length: 16; clone_size: -; v_call: TRBV7-9; j_call: TRBJ1-2
cdr3_nt: TGTGCCAGCAGCCAAGCCTCCACAGGGGTGTGGAGCCAGCCCCAGCATTTT; cdr3_aa: CASSQASTGVWSQPQHF; d_call: TRBD1; cdr3_length: 17; clone_size: -; v_call: TRBV4-2; j_call: TRBJ1-5
cdr3_nt: TGTGCCAGCAGTTCCCGGGGGTCGCCCGGGGCCAACGTCCTGACTTTC; cdr3_aa: CASSSRGSPGANVLTF; d_call: -; cdr3_length: 16; clone_size: -; v_call: TRBV6-4; j_call: TRBJ2-6
cdr3_nt: TGTGCCAGCAGCTTACTCACTAGAGCCGAGCAGTTCTTC; cdr3_aa: CASSLLTRAEQFF; d_call: -; cdr3_length: 13; clone_size: -; v_call: TRBV5-4; j_call: TRBJ2-1
cdr3_nt: TGTGCCAGCAAAAGGGACCGGGGGACCGGGGAGCTGTTTTTT; cdr3_aa: CASKRDRGTGELFF; d_call: -; cdr3_length: 14; clone_size: -; v_call: TRBV6-7; j_call: TRBJ2-2
cdr3_nt: TGTGCCAGCAGTTACGGTGGCCCAGTGAACACCGGGGAGCTGTTTTTT; cdr3_aa: CASSYGGPVNTGELFF; d_call: -; cdr3_length: 16; clone_size: -; v_call: TRBV6-5; j_call: TRBJ2-2
cdr3_nt: TGTGCCAGCTCACCGTCCGGGGCCACGAGCTCCTACGAGCAGTACTTC; cdr3_aa: CASSPSGATSSYEQYF; d_call: -; cdr3_length: 16; clone_size: -; v_call: TRBV18; j_call: TRBJ2-7
cdr3_nt: TGCGCCAGCAGTGAGTCGAGGCTAGCGGGAGCGTACGAGCAGTACTTC; cdr3_aa: CASSESRLAGAYEQYF; d_call: TRBD2; cdr3_length: 16; clone_size: once; v_call: TRBV10-2; j_call: TRBJ2-7
cdr3_nt: TGTGCCAGCGAAAAAAGGGGCACCAACTATGGCTACACCTTC; cdr3_aa: CASEKRGTNYGYTF; d_call: -; cdr3_length: 14; clone_size: -; v_call: TRBV28; j_call: TRBJ1-2
cdr3_nt: TGTGCCAGCAGCTTAGTGGGAACAGATAACTACGAGCAGTACTTC; cdr3_aa: CASSLVGTDNYEQYF; d_call: -; cdr3_length: 15; clone_size: -; v_call: TRBV11-2; j_call: TRBJ2-7
cdr3_nt: TGTGCCAGCAGCACCGACAGGGTCAATCAGCCCCAGCATTTT; cdr3_aa: CASSTDRVNQPQHF; d_call: TRBD1; cdr3_length: 14; clone_size: once; v_call: TRBV5-8; j_call: TRBJ1-5
cdr3_nt: TGTGCCAGCAGCCGCGGGACAGGGGAATCCGGAAAACTGTTTTTT; cdr3_aa: CASSRGTGESGKLFF; d_call: TRBD1; cdr3_length: 15; clone_size: -; v_call: TRBV7-9; j_call: TRBJ1-4
cdr3_nt: TGTGCCAGCAGTTACCTACGGGGAGCGGCCTACAATGAGCAGTTCTTC; cdr3_aa: CASSYLRGAAYNEQFF; d_call: -; cdr3_length: 16; clone_size: once; v_call: TRBV6-5; j_call: TRBJ2-1
cdr3_nt: TGTGCCAGCATGGGTAATAGCGGGAGGGCCGGTGAGCAGTTCTTC; cdr3_aa: CASMGNSGRAGEQFF; d_call: TRBD2; cdr3_length: 15; clone_size: -; v_call: TRBV9; j_call: TRBJ2-1
cdr3_nt: TGTGCCAGCAGCTTACCTGGGACACTGAACACTGAAGCTTTCTTT; cdr3_aa: CASSLPGTLNTEAFF; d_call: -; cdr3_length: 15; clone_size: -; v_call: TRBV7-9; j_call: TRBJ1-1
cdr3_nt: TGTGCCAGCAGTTTAGTGCCGGGAGTGAGCACAGATACGCAGTATTTT; cdr3_aa: CASSLVPGVSTDTQYF; d_call: -; cdr3_length: 16; clone_size: -; v_call: TRBV28; j_call: TRBJ2-3
cdr3_nt: TGTGCCAGCAGCTTAGGGGCGGGTCAGCTGAACACTGAAGCTTTCTTT; cdr3_aa: CASSLGAGQLNTEAFF; d_call: -; cdr3_length: 16; clone_size: few; v_call: TRBV7-8; j_call: TRBJ1-1
cdr3_nt: TGTGCCAGCAGCTTAGGCTACGAAGCTTTCTTT; cdr3_aa: CASSLGYEAFF; d_call: -; cdr3_length: 11; clone_size: -; v_call: TRBV11-2; j_call: TRBJ1-1
cdr3_nt: TGTGCCAGCAGCTTGGCGTCGAATGAGCAGTTCTTC; cdr3_aa: CASSLASNEQFF; d_call: -; cdr3_length: 12; clone_size: -; v_call: TRBV5-6; j_call: TRBJ2-1
cdr3_nt: TGTGCCAGCAGCTTACGAGTCGCGGGGACACCGAGGGAGACCCAGTACTTC; cdr3_aa: CASSLRVAGTPRETQYF; d_call: -; cdr3_length: 17; clone_size: -; v_call: TRBV7-9; j_call: TRBJ2-5
cdr3_nt: TGCGCCAGCAGCCAAGACACTAGCGGGAGTGGATACGAGCAGTACTTC; cdr3_aa: CASSQDTSGSGYEQYF; d_call: TRBD2; cdr3_length: 16; clone_size: -; v_call: TRBV4-3; j_call: TRBJ2-7
cdr3_nt: TGCGCCAGCAGTTACGGACAGGCCCGACGCTCCTACAATGAGCAGTTCTTC; cdr3_aa: CASSYGQARRSYNEQFF; d_call: TRBD1; cdr3_length: 17; clone_size: -; v_call: TRBV5-1; j_call: TRBJ2-1
cdr3_nt: TGTGCCAGCAGTTTGGTGGGGGAGCAGCCCCAGCATTTT; cdr3_aa: CASSLVGEQPQHF; d_call: -; cdr3_length: 13; clone_size: -; v_call: TRBV27; j_call: TRBJ1-5
cdr3_nt: TGTGCCAGCAGTTTGGCTGAGACTAGCGGGCATCAAGAGACCCAGTACTTC; cdr3_aa: CASSLAETSGHQETQYF; d_call: TRBD2; cdr3_length: 17; clone_size: -; v_call: TRBV28; j_call: TRBJ2-5
cdr3_nt: TGTGCCAGCAGCTTAGTGGCGGTGGGGCCCCAGCATTTT; cdr3_aa: CASSLVAVGPQHF; d_call: -; cdr3_length: 13; clone_size: -; v_call: TRBV7-8; j_call: TRBJ1-5
cdr3_nt: TGTGCCACCAGCAGGACGGAGAACACCGGGGAGCTGTTTTTT; cdr3_aa: CATSRTENTGELFF; d_call: -; cdr3_length: 14; clone_size: -; v_call: TRBV15; j_call: TRBJ2-2
cdr3_nt: TGTGCCAGCGGGGCCGAAGGTGGACTAGCGGGATTACAAGAGACCCAGTACTTC; cdr3_aa: CASGAEGGLAGLQETQYF; d_call: TRBD2; cdr3_length: 18; clone_size: -; v_call: TRBV9; j_call: TRBJ2-5
cdr3_nt: TGTGCCAGCAGTTGGGGACAGGGGGCAGGAGAGCAGTACTTC; cdr3_aa: CASSWGQGAGEQYF; d_call: TRBD1; cdr3_length: 14; clone_size: once; v_call: TRBV6-5; j_call: TRBJ2-7